What follows are 25 T cell receptor beta chains derived from one specimen sequenced in a study of blood T cell repertoires in COVID-19. Profiling relied on immunoSEQ multiplex PCR, and the TCRdb table lists in-frame clones only, not all of them. The data show hundreds of thousands of clones, 75% to 90% seen once. The sample taken for sequencing was PBMCs or T cells enriched from blood (not recorded which). Receptor source: a man in his forties who had recovered from COVID-19.

This clone showed up just once. The chain joins TRBV13 to TRBJ1-6; 8 bases fit TRBD1. CDR3 size: 14 residues. Trimming cost V 5 bases and J 10 bases; bases outside gene matches: 7. CDR1 is PRHDT and CDR2 is FYEKMQ in the germline V gene (reference sequence). CDR3 in amino acids: CASSQTGGESPLHF. For the CDR3, the DNA is TGTGCCAGCAGCCAAACAGGGGGAGAGTCACCCCTCCACTTT.

This sequence joins TRBV11-3 and TRBJ1-1; D perhaps matches TRBD1 (6 bases). V lost 1 base, J lost 5 bases, and 11 bases lay in between. The CDR3 runs 14 residues. From germline, CDR1 is SGHNT and CDR2 YENEEA. The DNA for the CDR3 is TGTGCCAGCAGCTTAGTAGGGGGGGGAACTGAAGCTTTCTTT. Protein product: CASSLVGGGTEAFF.

The chain employs TRBV10-3 and TRBJ2-7; 10 bases agree with TRBD2. The CDR3 sequence is 16 residues long. Per germline, CDR1 ENHRY and CDR2 SYGVKD. V was pared by 3 bases and J by 1 base, with 6 bases of the junction left unmatched. CDR3 DNA: TGTGCCATCAGTGACTACCTAGCGGGAGAGTCCTACGAGCAGTACTTC. This encodes CAISDYLAGESYEQYF.

CDR3: CASTRGQPYEQYF. CDR3 nucleotides: TGTGCCAGCACTCGAGGACAGCCGTACGAGCAGTACTTC. The V call is TRBV12-3 or TRBV12-4, the J call TRBJ2-7, with a possible D match to TRBD1 (6 bases). The CDR3 is 13 amino acids. V lost 7 bases, J lost 4 bases, and 14 bases lay in between.

This chain connects TRBV27 to TRBJ2-7; 9 positions match TRBD1. The CDR3 contains 17 residues. Per the germline V gene, CDR1 is MNHEY and CDR2 is SMNVEV (reference sequence). V lost 2 bases and J lost 0; bases outside the gene matches: 8. CDR3 DNA: TGTGCCAGCAGTTTAACCGCCCTGGGACAGGGCTCCTACGAGCAGTACTTC. This codes for CASSLTALGQGSYEQYF.

This chain uses TRBV19 with TRBJ2-1; D may be TRBD1 (5 bases). Trimming pared 11 bases from V and 12 bases from J, leaving 23 bases between. This CDR3 has 13 amino acids. Germline V lookup: CDR1 LNHDA, CDR2 SQIVND (reference sequence). Here the CDR3 DNA reads TGTGCCTCGGAAGACAGACCATCGCTTCGGCAGTTCTTC. Its translation: CASEDRPSLRQFF.

This chain links TRBV21-1 with TRBJ1-6. TRBV21-1 is flagged as a pseudogene. The length of the CDR3 is 20 residues. CDR3 region: CASSLSGRGGTSSYNSPLHF. CDR3 nucleotides: TGTGCCAGCAGCCTATCTGGGAGGGGAGGGACCAGCTCCTATAATTCACCCCTCCACTTT.

This clone showed up just once. CDR3 protein: CAISESWTGAFGANVLTF. DNA for the CDR3: TGTGCCATCAGTGAGTCGTGGACAGGGGCTTTTGGGGCCAACGTCCTGACTTTC. This chain uses TRBV10-3 with TRBJ2-6; 9 bases fit TRBD1. The V segment lost 0 bases and the J segment 3 bases; nucleotides outside the gene matches: 6. The CDR3 is 18 residues long. From germline, CDR1 is ENHRY and CDR2 SYGVKD.

The J gene is TRBJ2-1, the V gene TRBV27; 10 bases agree with TRBD2. The CDR3 is 15 amino acids. Germline-derived CDR1 and CDR2 are MNHEY and SMNVEV (reference sequence). The trim removed 4 bases at V and 5 bases at J, leaving 5 bases unmatched. The CDR3 protein is CASSSLAGINNEQFF. Written as DNA, the CDR3 is TGTGCCAGCAGTTCACTAGCGGGAATAAACAATGAGCAGTTCTTC.

Only one count was recorded for this clone. CDR3 region: CASSSRDSRGYTF. For the CDR3, the DNA is TGTGCCAGCAGCTCACGGGACAGTCGGGGCTACACCTTC. The V and J genes are TRBV28 and TRBJ1-2, with 7 bases matching TRBD1. The CDR3 spans 13 residues. V trimming: 6 bases; J trimming: 8 bases; junction bases outside the gene matches: 9. The germline gives CDR1 MDHEN, CDR2 SYDVKM.

This chain connects TRBV19 to TRBJ1-4; perhaps TRBD1 as D (6 bases). CDR1 is LNHDA, CDR2 SQIVND, per germline (reference sequence). V was cut by 0 bases and J by 6 bases, with 14 bases left in between. The CDR3 totals 16 residues. CDR3 loop: CASSIDHRGAHEKLFF. In DNA form, the CDR3 reads TGTGCCAGTAGTATAGATCATCGGGGGGCGCATGAAAAACTGTTTTTT.

The CDR3 spells CASSNTGGQPQHF. DNA for the CDR3: TGTGCCAGCAGTAACACCGGGGGTCAGCCCCAGCATTTT. The chain recombines TRBV7-3 with TRBJ1-5; TRBD1 is a possible D gene (5 bases). CDR1 is SGHTA, CDR2 FQGTGA, per germline. Trimming took off 6 bases at V and 6 bases at J, with 12 bases between the two ends. There are 13 residues in the CDR3.

J is TRBJ1-1 and V is TRBV7-3; D ambiguous. Germline lookup yields CDR1 SGHTA and CDR2 FQGTGA. CDR3 size: 13 residues. Trimming removed 1 base at V and 1 base at J, with 4 bases between. The CDR3 nucleotides are TGTGCCAGCAGCTTAAGAGAGAACACTGAAGCTTTCTTT. It translates to CASSLRENTEAFF.

The CDR3 loop is CASSQGGRRPTDTQYF. CDR3 coding DNA: TGCGCCAGCAGCCAAGGTGGGAGGCGACCAACAGATACGCAGTATTTT. This rearrangement joins TRBV4-3 to TRBJ2-3, with D maybe TRBD2 (6 bases). Germline V gives CDR1 LGHNA, CDR2 YSLEER. The germline V and J ends were trimmed by 1 base and 3 bases, with 14 bases remaining between them. CDR3 size: 16 residues.

The V gene is TRBV3-1 (or the pseudogene TRBV3-2), the J gene TRBJ2-7, with D perhaps TRBD1 (7 bases). Germline assignment: CDR1 LGHDT and CDR2 YNNKEL (reference sequence). The CDR3 covers 14 residues. V lost 7 bases, J lost 7 bases, and 20 bases lay in between. In DNA, the CDR3 is TGTGCCAGCACCCGGACAGGAGGGGTCATGGAGCAGTACTTC. Translated: CASTRTGGVMEQYF.

The V call is TRBV4-1, the J call TRBJ2-7; TRBD1 matches at 9 bases. Germline-derived CDR1 and CDR2 are MGHRA and YSYEKL. This CDR3 spans 17 amino acids. J lost 4 bases, V lost 0 bases, and 10 bases had no gene match. The CDR3 DNA sequence: TGCGCCAGCAGCCAAGATCGGTTGGGGACAGGGTTATACGAGCAGTACTTC. Encoded protein: CASSQDRLGTGLYEQYF.

The V and J genes are TRBV10-2 and TRBJ2-3; maybe TRBD2 (6 bases). Germline V CDR1 and CDR2: WSHSY, SAAADI. Trimming removed 0 bases from V and 3 bases from J, with 13 bases in between. The CDR3 runs 16 residues. In DNA form, the CDR3 reads TGCGCCAGCAGTGAGTCGGGGGGATCGGGGACAGATACGCAGTATTTT. This codes for CASSESGGSGTDTQYF.

The CDR3 spells CASRLAGTDTQYF. DNA for the CDR3: TGTGCCAGCAGACTAGCGGGCACAGATACGCAGTATTTT. The rearrangement links TRBV12-3 or TRBV12-4 to TRBJ2-3, with 8 nucleotides matching TRBD2. Trimming at V came to 6 bases and at J to 1 base, leaving 0 bases not matched to a gene. The length of the CDR3 is 13 residues.

The V gene is TRBV5-1, the J gene TRBJ2-7, with D possibly TRBD2 on 6 matching bases. The CDR3 consists of 16 residues. Trimming stripped 6 bases from V and 2 bases from J, with 21 bases between. Germline assignment: CDR1 SGHRS and CDR2 YFSETQ. Written as DNA, the CDR3 is TGCGCCAGCAAAAATCCGATGGGGGAGGAGACCTACGAGCAGTACTTC. It yields the protein CASKNPMGEETYEQYF. The full variable domain, rest sourced from reference TRBV5-1 and TRBJ2-7, is KAGVTQTPRYLIKTRGQQVTLSCSPISGHRSVSWYQQTPGQGLQFLFEYFSETQRNKGNFPGRFSGRQFSNSRSEMNVSTLELGDSALYLCASKNPMGEETYEQYFGPGTRLTVT.

The chain recombines TRBV6-5 with TRBJ1-6, with 8 bases identical to TRBD1. The ends lost 4 bases at V and 2 bases at J; junction bases unmatched: 4. This CDR3 has 16 amino acids. From germline, CDR1 is MNHEY and CDR2 SVGAGI. This chain's CDR3 is CASSSTGGTYNSPLHF. CDR3 coding DNA: TGTGCCAGCAGTTCCACAGGGGGTACCTATAATTCACCCCTCCACTTT.

The chain is built from TRBV12-3 or TRBV12-4 and TRBJ1-2; 7 bases fit TRBD1. This CDR3 is 13 amino acids long. V was clipped by 7 bases and J by 4 bases; unmatched bases: 6. In DNA, the CDR3 is TGTGCCAGCACCTACAGGGGTTTCTATGGCTACACCTTC. Its protein is CASTYRGFYGYTF.

The chain employs TRBV6-5 and TRBJ1-4, with no clear D. V gave up 0 bases and J gave up 9 bases, with 11 bases separating them. CDR1 MNHEY and CDR2 SVGAGI come from the germline V gene. The CDR3 extends over 14 amino acids. CDR3 loop: CASSYSQDFQKLFF. The CDR3 DNA reads as TGTGCCAGCAGTTACTCGCAGGATTTTCAAAAACTGTTTTTT.

The chain uses TRBV27 and TRBJ2-1, with 10 bases matching TRBD2. The trim removed 6 bases at V and 6 bases at J, leaving 5 bases unmatched. Germline assignment: CDR1 MNHEY and CDR2 SMNVEV (reference sequence). This CDR3 spans 14 amino acids. The CDR3 reads CASRLAGGPNEQFF. The DNA of the CDR3 is TGTGCCAGCAGGTTAGCGGGGGGTCCCAATGAGCAGTTCTTC.

This clone was picked up one time. This rearrangement joins TRBV7-9 to TRBJ1-5; maybe TRBD1 (6 bases). Germline loops: CDR1 SEHNR, CDR2 FQNEAQ (reference sequence). The CDR3 is made up of 14 amino acids. Trimming cost V 5 bases and J 2 bases, with 10 bases left between them. The CDR3 DNA is TGTGCCAGCAGCACACACAGGGGCAATCAGCCCCAGCATTTT. It translates to CASSTHRGNQPQHF.

This chain joins TRBV5-4 and TRBJ2-1; perhaps TRBD1 as D (5 bases). V gave up 0 bases and J gave up 0 bases, with 7 bases separating them. The length of the CDR3 is 15 residues. CDR1 SGHNT and CDR2 YYREEE come from the germline V gene (reference sequence). Here the CDR3 DNA reads TGTGCCAGCAGCTTGGCTAGGGGCTCCTACAATGAGCAGTTCTTC. Translated, it gives CASSLARGSYNEQFF.